What follows are 31 T cell receptor beta chains derived from one specimen sequenced in a study of response to subunit inactivated influenza vaccine. One entry per CDR3 protein, called by TCRdb with MiXCR from the RT-PCR reads. Altogether under 850,000 distinct CDR3 sequences are present, approximately 18% being singletons, with the ten largest covering under 13%. This specimen consisted of PBMCs from blood, obtained 5 days after vaccination. The receptors originated from a man in his fifties who received an inactivated influenza vaccine.

The chain couples TRBV7-2 to TRBJ2-3, with D possibly matching TRBD1 (5 bases). V lost 5 bases and J lost 6, with 15 bases in between. Germline-derived CDR1 and CDR2 are SGHTA and FQGNSA. CDR3 length: 14 amino acids. The CDR3 nucleotides read TGTGCCAGCAGCCCGAAATTCAGGGTTGATACGCAGTATTTT. Translation: CASSPKFRVDTQYF.

This clonotype was seen more than once but under ten times. The genes are TRBV10-3 and TRBJ2-7; TRBD1 matches 9 bases. This CDR3 spans 14 amino acids. V lost 6 bases, J lost 2 bases, and 5 bases stayed unmatched. Germline V gene lookup returns CDR1 ENHRY and CDR2 SYGVKD. CDR3 sequence: CAIRGTGTTYEQYF. The CDR3 nucleotides are TGTGCCATCAGGGGGACAGGGACCACCTACGAGCAGTACTTC.

This clonotype was seen repeatedly, ten times or more. CDR3 bases: TGCACTGCACGCGGCGGTCCTTCAGGGGCCCAGTACTTC. Its translation is CTARGGPSGAQYF. The chain joins TRBV20-1 to TRBJ2-5; D is possibly TRBD1 (6 bases). Germline V CDR1 and CDR2: DFQATT, SNEGSKA (reference sequence). This CDR3 is built from 13 residues.

This clonotype was counted between two and nine times. The J gene is TRBJ1-5, the V gene TRBV4-2; D remains ambiguous. Germline assignment: CDR1 LGHNA and CDR2 YNFKEQ. The CDR3 has 13 amino acids. Trimming pared 4 bases from V and 8 bases from J, leaving 12 bases between. The CDR3 DNA reads as TGTGCCAGCAGCCCAGACTCTGGGGAGCCCCAGCATTTT. Residues: CASSPDSGEPQHF.

This clonotype came up many times. This sequence joins TRBV7-6 and TRBJ2-1; 9 nucleotides agree with TRBD1. In germline, CDR1 is SGHVS, CDR2 FNYEAQ. The CDR3 is 17 residues long. J lost 7 bases, V lost 5 bases, and 15 bases had no gene match. CDR3 loop: CASSQNTRQGEENEQFF. The CDR3 DNA reads as TGTGCCAGCAGCCAAAATACAAGACAGGGGGAGGAAAATGAGCAGTTCTTC. Combining the CDR3 with reference TRBV7-6 and TRBJ2-1 gives the whole variable domain GAGVSQSPRYKVTKRGQDVALRCDPISGHVSLYWYRQALGQGPEFLTYFNYEAQQDKSGLPNDRFSAERPEGSISTLTIQRTEQRDSAMYRCASSQNTRQGEENEQFFGPGTRLTVL.

This clonotype has more than one count but fewer than ten. The chain is built from TRBV4-3 and TRBJ2-3; D might be TRBD1 (5 bases). V was clipped by 3 bases and J by 0 bases, with 16 bases between them. Per germline, CDR1 LGHNA and CDR2 YSLEER. The CDR3 consists of 17 residues. CDR3 in amino acids: CASSQAYRLTSTDTQYF. DNA of the CDR3: TGCGCCAGCAGCCAGGCCTACAGGCTAACTAGCACAGATACGCAGTATTTT.

This clonotype was picked up a small number of times. The gene calls are TRBV4-3 and TRBJ2-7; 9 bases line up with TRBD2. CDR1 is LGHNA, CDR2 YSLEER, per germline. V lost 0 bases and J lost 6; bases outside the gene matches: 3. The CDR3 consists of 14 residues. The CDR3 here is CASSQDSGSGEQYF. In nucleotides, the CDR3 is TGCGCCAGCAGCCAAGATAGCGGGAGCGGCGAGCAGTACTTC.

This clonotype has a handful of counts. This rearrangement joins TRBV20-1 to TRBJ1-5; D gene ambiguous. The V and J ends lost 0 bases and 7 bases respectively, with 19 bases between them. The CDR3 length is 16 residues. In germline, CDR1 is DFQATT, CDR2 SNEGSKA (reference sequence). Here the CDR3 reads CSAREPQTRFAQPQHF. The CDR3 region has the DNA TGCAGTGCTAGAGAACCCCAAACCAGGTTCGCCCAGCCCCAGCATTTT.

CDR3 in amino acids: CASSSFLAGGPDEQYF. Here the CDR3 DNA reads TGTGCCAGCAGCTCTTTTCTAGCGGGAGGGCCCGACGAGCAGTACTTC. J is TRBJ2-7 and V is TRBV7-3, with 12 bases that match TRBD2. With V trimmed by 4 bases and J by 5 bases, 9 bases remained unmatched. This CDR3 is built from 16 residues. Germline loops: CDR1 SGHTA, CDR2 FQGTGA.

The chain uses TRBV14 and TRBJ2-7; TRBD2 agrees at 7 bases. Germline loops: CDR1 SGHDN, CDR2 FVKESK. V trimming: 0 bases; J trimming: 2 bases; junction bases outside the gene matches: 4. The CDR3 extends over 15 amino acids. The CDR3 reads CASSQDLGLAYEQYF. Written as DNA, the CDR3 is TGTGCCAGCAGCCAAGATCTTGGACTAGCCTACGAGCAGTACTTC.

The chain is built from TRBV5-5 and TRBJ2-5, with 9 bases lining up with TRBD1. The CDR3 runs to 14 residues. J was trimmed by 0 bases and V by 5 bases; bases with no gene match: 2. Germline V lookup: CDR1 SGHKS, CDR2 YYEKEE (reference sequence). CDR3 coding DNA: TGTGCCAGCAGTCGGGACAGGGACCAAGAGACCCAGTACTTC. Encoded protein: CASSRDRDQETQYF.

There are many counts of this clonotype. The chain employs TRBV20-1 and TRBJ2-7; 8 bases match TRBD1. This CDR3 has 14 amino acids. Germline assignment: CDR1 DFQATT and CDR2 SNEGSKA (reference sequence). The trim removed 6 bases at V and 1 base at J, leaving 8 bases unmatched. Here the CDR3 DNA reads TGCAGTGCCAACAATCACAGGGGGTCCTACGAGCAGTACTTC. This translates into CSANNHRGSYEQYF.

The rearrangement uses TRBV3-1 and TRBJ2-7, with D maybe TRBD2 (6 bases). V lost 1 base, J lost 7 bases, and 17 bases lay in between. The CDR3 consists of 15 residues. The germline V gene has CDR1 LGHDT and CDR2 YNNKEL (reference sequence). DNA of the CDR3: TGTGCCAGCAGCCAAGCCGGGACTCTTCTGGGAGAGCAGTACTTC. Translated, it gives CASSQAGTLLGEQYF.

CDR3 sequence: CSAGSTGELFF. CDR3 DNA sequence: TGCAGCGCGGGCAGTACCGGGGAGCTGTTTTTT. The chain employs TRBV29-1 and TRBJ2-2; no clear D gene. Germline CDR1 is SQVTM and CDR2 is ANQGSEA. The V and J ends lost 7 bases and 5 bases respectively, with 8 bases between them. CDR3 size: 11 residues.

A few counts support this clonotype. This chain connects TRBV6-2 or TRBV6-3 to TRBJ2-7; 7 bases are a match to TRBD2. The J segment lost 2 bases and the V segment lost 7 bases, leaving 2 bases of the junction unmatched. This CDR3 is 12 amino acids long. Germline V gives CDR1 MNHEY, CDR2 SVGEGT. The CDR3 DNA reads as TGTGCCAGCAACGCGGGGGCCTACGAGCAGTACTTC. Its protein is CASNAGAYEQYF.

This chain uses TRBV5-1 with TRBJ2-4; D gene uncertain. Germline CDR1 SGHRS, CDR2 YFSETQ. Trimming removed 0 bases at V and 0 bases at J, with 10 bases between. The CDR3 consists of 16 residues. This CDR3 is CASSLASQVAKNIQYF. Here the CDR3 DNA reads TGCGCCAGCAGCTTGGCCTCGCAGGTAGCCAAAAACATTCAGTACTTC.

The sample holds a few counts of this clonotype. V usage is TRBV5-1 and J usage is TRBJ2-5, with 9 positions matching TRBD2. The J segment lost 5 bases and the V segment lost 0 bases, leaving 8 bases of the junction unmatched. The CDR3 runs 16 residues. In germline, CDR1 is SGHRS, CDR2 YFSETQ. The CDR3 sequence: CASSLGSGSFGETQYF. CDR3 DNA: TGCGCCAGCAGCTTGGGTAGCGGGAGTTTCGGGGAGACCCAGTACTTC.

CDR3 DNA: TGCAGTGCTACGGTGTTACGGTCGGGGGACGAGCAGTACTTC. Protein sequence: CSATVLRSGDEQYF. The rearrangement joins TRBV20-1 to TRBJ2-7; tentative D call: TRBD2 (6 bases). Germline V gives CDR1 DFQATT, CDR2 SNEGSKA (reference sequence). V lost 4 bases and J lost 5, with 18 bases in between. This CDR3 is built from 14 residues.

This clonotype was seen just once. J is TRBJ2-2 and V is TRBV7-2, with a weak D call TRBD2 (5 bases). The CDR3 totals 16 residues. With 5 bases removed from V and 4 bases from J, the gap between germline ends came to 17 bases. The germline CDR1 and CDR2 sequences are SGHTA and FQGNSA. CDR3 DNA sequence: TGTGCCAGCAGCGCGGGTCCAAGCAGGCGCACCGGGGAGCTGTTTTTT. Its translation is CASSAGPSRRTGELFF.

This chain links TRBV7-9 with TRBJ2-1, with D perhaps matching TRBD1 or TRBD2 (5 bases each). Trimming removed 5 bases from V and 3 bases from J, with 14 bases in between. From germline, CDR1 is SEHNR and CDR2 FQNEAQ (reference sequence). The CDR3 sequence is 15 residues long. The CDR3 sequence: CASSPGGAGYNEQFF. CDR3 nucleotides: TGTGCCAGCAGCCCCGGTGGGGCGGGCTACAATGAGCAGTTCTTC. Supplemented by reference TRBV7-9 and TRBJ2-1, the full variable domain reads DTGVSQNPRHKITKRGQNVTFRCDPISEHNRLYWYRQTLGQGPEFLTYFQNEAQLEKSRLLSDRFSAERPKGSFSTLEIQRTEQGDSAMYLCASSPGGAGYNEQFFGPGTRLTVL.

This clonotype has only a few counts. The V call is TRBV30, the J call TRBJ2-5; D not certain. This CDR3 contains 11 residues. Trimming took off 0 bases at V and 4 bases at J, with 3 bases between the two ends. Germline V CDR1 and CDR2: GTSNPN, SVGIG (reference sequence). The CDR3 region is CAWSVRETQYF. As DNA, the CDR3 is TGTGCCTGGAGTGTACGAGAGACCCAGTACTTC.

This clonotype was seen a few times. The chain recombines TRBV7-9 with TRBJ1-5; the D gene is possibly TRBD1 (5 bases). This CDR3 is 15 amino acids long. The V end was cut by 0 bases, the J end by 3 bases, with 9 bases between. The germline V gene has CDR1 SEHNR and CDR2 FQNEAQ (reference sequence). The CDR3 sequence is CASSLAHGANQPQHF. CDR3 in DNA: TGTGCCAGCAGCTTAGCGCATGGGGCCAATCAGCCCCAGCATTTT.

V usage is TRBV7-2 and J usage is TRBJ2-1; possibly TRBD2 for D (6 bases). The CDR3 covers 14 residues. The V end was cut by 5 bases, the J end by 4 bases, with 12 bases between. Germline-derived CDR1 and CDR2 are SGHTA and FQGNSA. In DNA form, the CDR3 reads TGTGCCAGCAGCGCGGGACGGAGTTACAATGAGCAGTTCTTC. Its translation: CASSAGRSYNEQFF.

The sample holds a few counts of this clonotype. The chain combines TRBV4-2 with TRBJ2-2, with TRBD2 matching 7 bases. J lost 5 bases, V lost 1 base, and 7 bases had no gene match. The length of the CDR3 is 16 residues. CDR1 LGHNA and CDR2 YNFKEQ come from the germline V gene. CDR3 nucleotides: TGTGCCAGCAGCCAAGCGAGACTAGCAGAAACCGGGGAGCTGTTTTTT. It encodes CASSQARLAETGELFF.

V gene TRBV12-3 or TRBV12-4 combines with J gene TRBJ2-1; maybe TRBD1 (5 bases). V gave up 3 bases and J gave up 4 bases, with 10 bases separating them. This CDR3 is 14 amino acids long. The CDR3 DNA reads as TGTGCCAGCAGTTTGTACAGGATTTACAATGAGCAGTTCTTC. Encoded protein: CASSLYRIYNEQFF.

This clonotype was recorded a few times. This chain's CDR3 is CSARDWGVRAKNIQYF. CDR3 in DNA: TGCAGTGCTAGAGATTGGGGGGTTCGAGCCAAAAACATTCAGTACTTC. The chain has TRBV20-1 and TRBJ2-4; TRBD2 might be the D (6 bases). CDR3 length equals 16 residues. From germline, CDR1 is DFQATT and CDR2 SNEGSKA (reference sequence). The V gene lost 0 bases and the J gene lost 0 bases, with 12 bases spanning the gap.

V is TRBV20-1 and J is TRBJ1-5, with TRBD1 identical over 10 bases. Germline V gene lookup returns CDR1 DFQATT and CDR2 SNEGSKA (reference sequence). The CDR3 spans 14 residues. V shed 5 bases, J shed 4 bases, and the junction held 5 bases outside the gene matches. CDR3 amino acids: CSARKGQGNQPQHF. The CDR3 coding sequence is TGCAGTGCTCGAAAGGGACAGGGGAATCAGCCCCAGCATTTT.

This clonotype was seen at least ten times. J is TRBJ1-3 and V is TRBV29-1; no reliable D call. Germline V CDR1 and CDR2: SQVTM, ANQGSEA. Trimming pared 0 bases from V and 0 bases from J, leaving 18 bases between. This CDR3 has 18 amino acids. In nucleotides, the CDR3 is TGCAGCGTTGAAGATCACAGCTTCCTCAGCTCCTCTGGAAACACCATATATTTT. Translation gives CSVEDHSFLSSSGNTIYF.

The chain joins TRBV5-1 to TRBJ2-1, with 8 bases fitting TRBD2. Germline V lookup: CDR1 SGHRS, CDR2 YFSETQ. This CDR3 contains 20 residues. The V gene end was trimmed by 1 base and the J gene end by 3 bases; junction bases not matched to a gene: 18. The CDR3 sequence is CASSLFVLAGRGGRYNEQFF. DNA for the CDR3: TGCGCCAGCAGCTTGTTTGTATTAGCGGGAAGAGGAGGGCGCTACAATGAGCAGTTCTTC.

This clonotype has a handful of counts. The chain recombines TRBV3-1 with TRBJ2-5, with 12 bases matching TRBD2. Germline V gives CDR1 LGHDT, CDR2 YNNKEL (reference sequence). CDR3 size: 15 residues. V trimming: 4 bases; J trimming: 5 bases; junction bases outside the gene matches: 5. The CDR3 sequence: CASSPSGGAFETQYF. The CDR3 region has the DNA TGTGCCAGCAGCCCTAGCGGGGGGGCGTTTGAGACCCAGTACTTC.

There are a few counts of this clonotype. The rearrangement joins TRBV7-9 to TRBJ1-2; D remains unclear. The V gene lost 1 base and the J gene lost 8 bases, with 23 bases spanning the gap. Looked up from germline, CDR1 is SEHNR and CDR2 is FQNEAQ (reference sequence). The CDR3 sequence is 17 residues long. The CDR3 here is CASSLGPSAARLRGYTF. The CDR3 DNA reads as TGTGCCAGCAGCTTAGGTCCGTCCGCGGCCCGGTTACGAGGCTACACCTTC.